This passage covers 21 T cell receptor beta chains from one sample sequenced in a study of vaccination and CD4 T cells after COVID-19. CD4+ T cells that had been cultured provided DNA sequenced with the Oncomine TCR Beta short-read assay. TCRdb re-analysed the PCR reads in MiXCR, keeping a single row per CDR3 protein. Of roughly 24,000 distinct CDR3 sequences in the sample, roughly two fifths are singletons; the top ten hold 9.5% to 13%. Treatment: 10-day PBMC culture with coronavirus spike peptide pools or control peptides (ViraFEST assay). Their antigens remain unidentified. The sequenced sample consisted of CD4+ T cells from blood, cultured in vitro. The receptors here all came from a human donor who had recovered from COVID-19.

With regard to this clonotype: Because the CDR3's place on the DNA is in doubt, the DNA is left out and the CDR3 is given as listed by TCRdb. The chain links TRBV6-1 to TRBJ1-2; TRBD1, the table's D call, lacks a check against the DNA. The V gene's germline CDR1 is MNHNS and CDR2 SASEGT. The length of the CDR3 is 23 amino acids, counting both ends. CDR3 protein: CASTNQTSMYLCASSSQGGGYTF.

The chain recombines TRBV28 with TRBJ2-7; D gene uncertain. The CDR3 spans 13 residues. V was clipped by 2 bases and J by 6 bases, with 11 bases between them. The germline V gene encodes CDR1 MDHEN and CDR2 SYDVKM. This chain's CDR3 is CASSLEPSGEQYF. For the CDR3, the DNA is TGTGCCAGCAGTTTAGAGCCCTCCGGCGAGCAGTACTTC. Combining the CDR3 with reference TRBV28 and TRBJ2-7 gives the whole variable domain DVKVTQSSRYLVKRTGEKVFLECVQDMDHENMFWYRQDPGLGLRLIYFSYDVKMKEKGDIPEGYSVSREKKERFSLILESASTNQTSMYLCASSLEPSGEQYFGPGTRLTVT.

On this clonotype: A read error may account for a junction end that differs from germline. V and J are TRBV7-9 and TRBJ2-7; TRBD1 matches at 7 bases. This CDR3 comprises 14 residues. Germline V gene data show CDR1 as SEHNR and CDR2 as FQNEAQ (reference sequence). The DNA for the CDR3 is TGCGCCAGCAGTTTAAACAGGGGAACCTACGAGCAGTACTTC. This encodes CASSLNRGTYEQYF.

The chain employs TRBV27 and TRBJ2-7, with TRBD1 identical over 8 bases. Per the germline V gene, CDR1 is MNHEY and CDR2 is SMNVEV (reference sequence). V lost 5 bases to trimming and J lost 0 bases; unmatched junction nucleotides: 6. This CDR3 has 15 amino acids. CDR3 coding DNA: TGTGCCAGCAGTCAAGGGACAGGCCCCTCCTACGAGCAGTACTTC. Protein sequence: CASSQGTGPSYEQYF.

With regard to this clonotype: The germline gene is not matched at one end of the junction; a read error may be the cause. The chain links TRBV5-3 to TRBJ1-2; D perhaps matches TRBD1 (5 bases). TRBV5-3 is known as an ORF, though its function is uncertain. CDR3 size: 14 residues. DNA of the CDR3: TGTGCCAGAAGTTTGGACAAATGGGTGCGCGGCTACACCTTC. Amino acid sequence: CARSLDKWVRGYTF.

The V call is TRBV10-3, the J call TRBJ2-1; 10 nucleotides align to TRBD2. The CDR3 has 15 residues. Germline V lookup: CDR1 ENHRY, CDR2 SYGVKD. With 5 bases clipped from V and 4 bases from J, the junction kept 5 bases outside the gene matches. CDR3 nucleotide sequence: TGTGCCATCAGTCTTAGCGGGGGGACATACAATGAGCAGTTCTTC. Its protein is CAISLSGGTYNEQFF.

The J gene is TRBJ2-7, the V gene TRBV19, with 8 bases that match TRBD1. CDR1 and CDR2 from the germline V gene are LNHDA and SQIVND (reference sequence). With 0 bases clipped from V and 3 bases from J, the junction kept 7 bases outside the gene matches. This CDR3 region has 16 residues. The CDR3 region has the DNA TGTGCCAGTAGTATAGATTTGGGGACAGGAGGCTACGAGCAGTACTTC. It translates to CASSIDLGTGGYEQYF.

The chain combines TRBV11-3 with TRBJ2-3, with D uncertain. Trimming stripped 1 base from V and 3 bases from J, with 11 bases between. Looked up from germline, CDR1 is SGHNT and CDR2 is YENEEA. The CDR3 length is 15 residues. The CDR3: CASSLVIAPTDTQYF. CDR3 DNA: TGTGCCAGCAGCTTAGTGATTGCCCCGACAGATACGCAGTATTTT.

This chain links TRBV5-4 with TRBJ1-2; D is uncertain. V lost 7 bases, J lost 1 base, and 11 bases lay in between. This CDR3 region has 13 residues. Germline CDR1 and CDR2: SGHNT and YYREEE (reference sequence). CDR3 DNA: TGTGCCAGCCGAGGGAGGGATAACTATGGCTACACCTTC. It is translated as CASRGRDNYGYTF.

This clonotype turned up a few times. The rearrangement joins TRBV10-1 to TRBJ1-2; the D is unclear. From germline, CDR1 is WNHNN and CDR2 SYGVQD (reference sequence). V was clipped by 5 bases and J by 3 bases, with 10 bases between them. The CDR3 loop spans 13 amino acids. The CDR3 DNA reads as TGCGCCAGCAGTCCACCTTCCGACTATGGCTACACCTTC. Its translation: CASSPPSDYGYTF.

The chain has TRBV4-2 and TRBJ2-3, with D tentatively TRBD2 (5 bases). The CDR3 runs to 15 residues. V gave up 0 bases and J gave up 1 base, with 8 bases separating them. The V gene's germline CDR1 is LGHNA and CDR2 YNFKEQ. CDR3 loop: CASSQELLGTDTQYF. CDR3 coding DNA: TGTGCCAGCAGCCAAGAACTACTAGGCACAGATACGCAGTATTTT.

Only one count was recorded for this clonotype. The chain uses TRBV28 and TRBJ2-7, with D perhaps matching TRBD1 (6 bases). CDR3 length equals 16 residues. CDR1 and CDR2 (germline): MDHEN, SYDVKM. The germline V and J ends were trimmed by 5 bases and 7 bases, with 24 bases remaining between them. The CDR3 region has the DNA TGTGCCAGCAGTAAGACAGGCGCCCTGGCCACTGGGGAGCAGTACTTC. Its protein is CASSKTGALATGEQYF.

The chain carries TRBV28 and TRBJ2-7, with a weak D call TRBD2 (6 bases). The CDR3 is 15 residues long. Trimming stripped 3 bases from V and 0 bases from J, with 12 bases between. Germline V CDR1 and CDR2: MDHEN, SYDVKM. The CDR3 reads CASSLGGSPSYEQYF. The CDR3 DNA reads as TGTGCCAGCAGTTTGGGAGGCAGCCCCTCCTACGAGCAGTACTTC.

The table lists this clonotype with a few counts. The chain employs TRBV28 and TRBJ2-1, with 10 positions matching TRBD1. The CDR3 runs 15 residues. V gave up 7 bases and J gave up 6 bases; unmatched junction bases: 9. Germline assignment: CDR1 MDHEN and CDR2 SYDVKM. DNA for the CDR3: TGTGCCAGCATCTTAGGACAGGGGGGTCTCAATGAGCAGTTCTTC. Protein sequence: CASILGQGGLNEQFF.

The chain joins TRBV18 to TRBJ1-5, with D uncertain. V lost 2 bases and J lost 5, with 7 bases in between. The CDR3 is made up of 13 amino acids. In germline, CDR1 is KGHSH, CDR2 LQKENI. CDR3 DNA: TGTGCCAGCTCACCATACGGCGATCAGCCCCAGCATTTT. This encodes CASSPYGDQPQHF.

The chain links TRBV7-3 to TRBJ2-5; 11 positions match TRBD2. This CDR3 has 15 amino acids. Germline V gene data show CDR1 as SGHTA and CDR2 as FQGTGA. Trimming at V came to 6 bases and at J to 2 bases, leaving 5 bases not matched to a gene. CDR3 nucleotides: TGTGCCAGCAGTTTAGCGGGGGGGACTCAAGAGACCCAGTACTTC. This gives the protein CASSLAGGTQETQYF.

With respect to this clonotype: A read error may produce the germline difference seen at one junction end. The chain employs TRBV20-1 and TRBJ1-1; a possible D gene is TRBD1 (6 bases). The CDR3 consists of 13 residues. The germline CDR1 and CDR2 sequences are DFQATT and SNEGSKA (reference sequence). DNA of the CDR3: TGCAGTGCTACAACAGGGTTGAATACTGAAGCTTTCTTT. This codes for CSATTGLNTEAFF.

V usage is TRBV20-1 and J usage is TRBJ2-5; 8 nucleotides align to TRBD2. CDR1 DFQATT and CDR2 SNEGSKA come from the germline V gene (reference sequence). CDR3 length: 15 amino acids. Trimming took 4 bases from V and 5 from J; bases not matched to a gene: 12. Written as DNA, the CDR3 is TGCAGTGCTAAACAAGTACGGGGGGGCCGGGAGACCCAGTACTTC. It is translated as CSAKQVRGGRETQYF.

The chain has TRBV29-1 and TRBJ2-7, with a weak D call TRBD1 (6 bases). V shed 6 bases and J shed 5 bases, with 14 bases lying between them. Germline CDR1 is SQVTM and CDR2 is ANQGSEA. This CDR3 region has 12 residues. The CDR3 DNA reads TGCAGCGTCCTCAGGGGTAAGGACGAGCAGTACTTC. It translates to CSVLRGKDEQYF.

Only a few counts were recorded for this clonotype. The chain joins TRBV20-1 to TRBJ2-3; TRBD2 aligns across 9 bases. Looked up from germline, CDR1 is DFQATT and CDR2 is SNEGSKA (reference sequence). With V trimmed by 1 base and J by 2 bases, 4 bases remained unmatched. This CDR3 comprises 15 residues. CDR3 nucleotides: TGCAGTGCTAGAGGACTAGCGGTAATCACAGATACGCAGTATTTT. This codes for CSARGLAVITDTQYF.

The chain couples TRBV15 to TRBJ2-1, with D uncertain. The V gene lost 0 bases and the J gene lost 0 bases, with 9 bases spanning the gap. This CDR3 is 16 amino acids long. In germline, CDR1 is LNHNV, CDR2 YYDKDF (reference sequence). The CDR3 bases are TGTGCCACCAGCAGAGATGCCGATAGCTCCTACAATGAGCAGTTCTTC. Translation gives CATSRDADSSYNEQFF.